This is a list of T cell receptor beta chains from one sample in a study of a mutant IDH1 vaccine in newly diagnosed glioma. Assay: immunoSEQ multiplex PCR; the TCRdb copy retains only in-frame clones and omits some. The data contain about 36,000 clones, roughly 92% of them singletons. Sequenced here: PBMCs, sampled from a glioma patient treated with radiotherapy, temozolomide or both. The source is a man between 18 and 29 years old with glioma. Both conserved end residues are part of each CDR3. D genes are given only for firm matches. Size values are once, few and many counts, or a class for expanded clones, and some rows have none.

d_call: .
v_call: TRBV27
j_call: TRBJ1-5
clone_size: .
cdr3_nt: TGTGCCAGCAGACCCGGGAAGTCATACAATCAGCCCCAGCATTTT
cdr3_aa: CASRPGKSYNQPQHF

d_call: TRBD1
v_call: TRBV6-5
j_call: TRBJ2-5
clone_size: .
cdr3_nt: TGTGCCAGCAGTTACGTACGAACAGGGGGCGGCGAGACCCAGTACTTC
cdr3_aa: CASSYVRTGGGETQYF

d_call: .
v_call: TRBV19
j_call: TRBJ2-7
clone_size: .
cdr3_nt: TGTGCCAGTAGTGCCCAGGGCTACGAGCAGTACTTC
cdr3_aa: CASSAQGYEQYF

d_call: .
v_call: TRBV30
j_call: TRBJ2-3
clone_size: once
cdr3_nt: TGTGCCTGGAGTGCCCTGGGCCTGGGTACGCAGTATTTT
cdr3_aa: CAWSALGLGTQYF

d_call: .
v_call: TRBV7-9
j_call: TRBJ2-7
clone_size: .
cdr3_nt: TGTGCCAGCAGCTTAGCCCGGGGAGAGGGGTACGAGCAGTACTTC
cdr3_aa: CASSLARGEGYEQYF

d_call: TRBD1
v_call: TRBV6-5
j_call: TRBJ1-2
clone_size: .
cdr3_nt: TGTGCCAGCAGCGAACAGGGGGACTATGGCTACACCTTC
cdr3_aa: CASSEQGDYGYTF

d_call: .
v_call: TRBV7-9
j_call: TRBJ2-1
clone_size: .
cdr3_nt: TGTGCCAGCAGCCCGATCGTAGCGCCGAGCTCCTACAATGAGCAGTTCTTC
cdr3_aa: CASSPIVAPSSYNEQFF

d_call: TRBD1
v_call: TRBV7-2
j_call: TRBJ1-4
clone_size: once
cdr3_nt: TGTGCCAGCAGCCCTCGGGACAGGGGCACAACTAATGAAAAACTGTTTTTT
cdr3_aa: CASSPRDRGTTNEKLFF

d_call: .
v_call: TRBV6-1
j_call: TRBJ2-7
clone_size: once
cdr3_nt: TGTGCCAGCAGGAAGAATCGACAGGGGAGGGGGGAGCAGTACTTC
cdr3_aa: CASRKNRQGRGEQYF

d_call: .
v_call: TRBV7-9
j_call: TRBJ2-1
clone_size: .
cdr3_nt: TGTGCCAGCACCCAGCAGGGTAATGAGCAGTTCTTC
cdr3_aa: CASTQQGNEQFF

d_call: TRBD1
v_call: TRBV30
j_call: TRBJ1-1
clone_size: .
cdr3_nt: TGTGCCCGCTCGACAGGGGGGAACACTGAAGCTTTCTTT
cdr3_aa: CARSTGGNTEAFF

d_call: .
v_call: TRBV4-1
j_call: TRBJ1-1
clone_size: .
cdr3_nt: TGCGCCAGCAGCCAGGAAGGGGCCCTGAACACTGAAGCTTTCTTT
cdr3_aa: CASSQEGALNTEAFF

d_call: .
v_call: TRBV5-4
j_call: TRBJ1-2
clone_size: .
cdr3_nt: TGTGCCAGCAGCATTACATGGACGGGCTATGGCTACACCTTC
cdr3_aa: CASSITWTGYGYTF

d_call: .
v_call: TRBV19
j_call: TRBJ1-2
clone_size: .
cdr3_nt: TGTGCCAGTAGTATGGACAGCTATGGCTACACCTTC
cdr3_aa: CASSMDSYGYTF

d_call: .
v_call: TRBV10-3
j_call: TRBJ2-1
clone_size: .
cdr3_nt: TGTGCCATCTCCCTCAACAATGAGCAGTTCTTC
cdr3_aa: CAISLNNEQFF

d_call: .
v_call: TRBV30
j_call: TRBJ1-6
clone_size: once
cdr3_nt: TGTGCCTGGAGTAGACCCGGAATGGGGAAACCCTATAATTCACCCCTCCACTTT
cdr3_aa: CAWSRPGMGKPYNSPLHF

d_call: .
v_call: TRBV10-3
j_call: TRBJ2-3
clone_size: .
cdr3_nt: TGTGCCATCAGTGAGGACACAGATACGCAGTATTTT
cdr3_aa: CAISEDTDTQYF

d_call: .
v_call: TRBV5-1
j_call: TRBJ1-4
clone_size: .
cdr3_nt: TGCGCCAGCAGCTTGGCCCCCCCCGGGGCTAATGAAAAACTGTTTTTT
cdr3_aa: CASSLAPPGANEKLFF

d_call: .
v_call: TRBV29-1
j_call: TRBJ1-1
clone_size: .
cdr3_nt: TGCAGCGTTGAGGTACAAAACACTGAAGCTTTCTTT
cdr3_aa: CSVEVQNTEAFF

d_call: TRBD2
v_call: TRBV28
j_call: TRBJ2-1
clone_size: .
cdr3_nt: TGTGCCAGCAGCCCCGGGGCTAGCGGGAGAAATAATGAGCAGTTCTTC
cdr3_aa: CASSPGASGRNNEQFF

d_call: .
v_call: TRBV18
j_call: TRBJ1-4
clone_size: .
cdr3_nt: TGTGCCAGCTCACCACGACCGGGACTGTGGGAAAAACTGTTTTTT
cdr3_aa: CASSPRPGLWEKLFF

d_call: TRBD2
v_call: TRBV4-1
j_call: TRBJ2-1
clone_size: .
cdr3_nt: TGCGCCAGCAGCCAGTCAACCGGGACTAGTTACAATGAGCAGTTCTTC
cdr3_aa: CASSQSTGTSYNEQFF

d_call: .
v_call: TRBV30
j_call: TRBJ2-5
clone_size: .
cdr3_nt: TGTGCCTGGAGTGTGTCGGATAAAGAGACCCAGTACTTC
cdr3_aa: CAWSVSDKETQYF

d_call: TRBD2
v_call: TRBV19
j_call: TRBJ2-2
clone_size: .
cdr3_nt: TGTGCCAGTGCCGCGAGACTAGCGGGACCCACCGGGGAGCTGTTTTTT
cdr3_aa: CASAARLAGPTGELFF

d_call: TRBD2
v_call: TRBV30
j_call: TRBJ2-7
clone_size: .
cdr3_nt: TGTGCCTGGACCCCTCGAGTGGGAGGGCCCAGCGAGCAGTACTTC
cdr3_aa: CAWTPRVGGPSEQYF

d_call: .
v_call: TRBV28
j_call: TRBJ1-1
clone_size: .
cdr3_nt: TGTGCCAGCAGTTTATTCGCTCGGGGCGCTGAAGCTTTCTTT
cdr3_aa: CASSLFARGAEAFF

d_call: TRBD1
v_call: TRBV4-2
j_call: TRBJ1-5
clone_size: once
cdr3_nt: TGTGCCAGCAGCTACGGACAGGGCGCAGATCAGCCCCAGCATTTT
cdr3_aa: CASSYGQGADQPQHF

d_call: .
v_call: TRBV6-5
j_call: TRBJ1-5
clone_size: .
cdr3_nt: TGTGCCAGCAGTTACTCGAGCCAGCCAAATCAGCCCCAGCATTTT
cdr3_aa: CASSYSSQPNQPQHF

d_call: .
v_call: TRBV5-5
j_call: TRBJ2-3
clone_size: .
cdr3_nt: TGTGCCAGCAGCTTGGTGGGCGGTCCCACAGATACGCAGTATTTT
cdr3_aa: CASSLVGGPTDTQYF

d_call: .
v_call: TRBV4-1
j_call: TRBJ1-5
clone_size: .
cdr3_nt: TGCGCCAGCAGCCAAGATGAGGTCCGTAGCAATCAGCCCCAGCATTTT
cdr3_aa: CASSQDEVRSNQPQHF

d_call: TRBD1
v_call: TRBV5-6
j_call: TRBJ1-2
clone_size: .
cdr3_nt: TGTGCCAGCAGCACTGGGACAGGGAACTATGGCTACACCTTC
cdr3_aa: CASSTGTGNYGYTF

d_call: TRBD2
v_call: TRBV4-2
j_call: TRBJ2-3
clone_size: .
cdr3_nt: TGTGCCAGCAGCCAAGATACGAGCGGGAGGGGCACAGATACGCAGTATTTT
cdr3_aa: CASSQDTSGRGTDTQYF

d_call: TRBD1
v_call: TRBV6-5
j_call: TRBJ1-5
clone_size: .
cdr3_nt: TGTGCCAGCAGCCACAGGGGAAGTCAGCCCCAGCATTTT
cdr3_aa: CASSHRGSQPQHF

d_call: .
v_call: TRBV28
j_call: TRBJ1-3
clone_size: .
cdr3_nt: TGTGCCAGCAGGAACCCCCGGGGAGAGTCTGGAAACACCATATATTTT
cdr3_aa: CASRNPRGESGNTIYF

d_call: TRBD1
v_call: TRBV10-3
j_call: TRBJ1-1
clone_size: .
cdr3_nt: TGTGCCATCAGTGTTCAGTATAGGGACAGGGGGCCGGGCACTGAAGCTTTCTTT
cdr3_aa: CAISVQYRDRGPGTEAFF

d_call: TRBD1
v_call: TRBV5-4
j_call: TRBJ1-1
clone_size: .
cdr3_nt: TGTGCCAGCAGCGTTAGGGACAGCGAAGCTTTCTTT
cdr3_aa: CASSVRDSEAFF

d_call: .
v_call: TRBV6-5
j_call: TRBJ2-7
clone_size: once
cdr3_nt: TGTGCCAGCAGCCAAGAATACGGTCCCTACGAGCAGTACTTC
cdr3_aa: CASSQEYGPYEQYF

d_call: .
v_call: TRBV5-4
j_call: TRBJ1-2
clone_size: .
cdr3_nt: TGTGCCAGCAGCGGATTGGCAGACTATGGCTACACCTTC
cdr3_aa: CASSGLADYGYTF

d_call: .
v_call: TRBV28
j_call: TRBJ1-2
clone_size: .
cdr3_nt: TGTGCCAGCATCCCAAACGGGGGTTGGGGCTACACCTTC
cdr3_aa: CASIPNGGWGYTF

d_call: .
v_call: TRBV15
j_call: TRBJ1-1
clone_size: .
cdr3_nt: TGTGCCACCAGCAGAGATCTAAGGGGGACTGAAGCTTTCTTT
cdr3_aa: CATSRDLRGTEAFF

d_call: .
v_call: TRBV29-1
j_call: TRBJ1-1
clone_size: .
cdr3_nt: TGCAGCGTCCACCGGTCCGAAGCTTTCTTT
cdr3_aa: CSVHRSEAFF

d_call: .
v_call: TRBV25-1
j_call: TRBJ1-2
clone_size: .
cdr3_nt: TGTGCCAGCAGGGGGGCGAAGGGCTACACCTTC
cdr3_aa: CASRGAKGYTF

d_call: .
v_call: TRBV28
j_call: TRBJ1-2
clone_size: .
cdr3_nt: TGTGCCAGCAGTTTATCCAACGGGGGGCAAACGGGGTATGGCTACACCTTC
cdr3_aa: CASSLSNGGQTGYGYTF

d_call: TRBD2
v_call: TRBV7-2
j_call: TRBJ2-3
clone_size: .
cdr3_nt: TGTGCCAGCAGCTTAGCGTCCCTAACTAGCGGGAGGCCCAGGGAGCGGGATACGCAGTATTTT
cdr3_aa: CASSLASLTSGRPRERDTQYF

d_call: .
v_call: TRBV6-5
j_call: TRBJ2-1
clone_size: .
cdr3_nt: TGTGCCAGCAGTTACGACCCGGGGACACCTCCAACGGGGCAGTTCTTC
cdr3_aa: CASSYDPGTPPTGQFF

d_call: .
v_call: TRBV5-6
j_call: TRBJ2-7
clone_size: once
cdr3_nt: TGTGCCAGCAGCTTGCGCGGGGCGGGCTACGAGCAGTACTTC
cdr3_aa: CASSLRGAGYEQYF

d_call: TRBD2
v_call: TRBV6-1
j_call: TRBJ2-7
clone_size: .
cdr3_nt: TGTGCCAGCAGTGAGGGACTAGCGGACTCCTACGAGCAGTACTTC
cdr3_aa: CASSEGLADSYEQYF

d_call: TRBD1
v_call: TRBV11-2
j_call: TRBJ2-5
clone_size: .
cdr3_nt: TGTGCCAGCAGCCCGCGTTGGACAGGGCTAGAGACCCAGTACTTC
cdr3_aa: CASSPRWTGLETQYF

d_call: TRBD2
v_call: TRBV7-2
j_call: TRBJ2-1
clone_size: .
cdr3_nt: TGTGCCAGCAGCCGGGGACTAGCGGGAGTAGTCAATGAGCAGTTCTTC
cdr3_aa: CASSRGLAGVVNEQFF

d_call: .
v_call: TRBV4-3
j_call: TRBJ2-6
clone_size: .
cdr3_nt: TGCGCCAGCAGCCAAGATGGAGCGAACTCTGGGGCCAACGTCCTGACTTTC
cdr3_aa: CASSQDGANSGANVLTF

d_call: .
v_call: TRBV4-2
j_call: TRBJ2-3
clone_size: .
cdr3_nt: TGTGCCAGCAGCCAACCCTATCAAGATACGCAGTATTTT
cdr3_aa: CASSQPYQDTQYF